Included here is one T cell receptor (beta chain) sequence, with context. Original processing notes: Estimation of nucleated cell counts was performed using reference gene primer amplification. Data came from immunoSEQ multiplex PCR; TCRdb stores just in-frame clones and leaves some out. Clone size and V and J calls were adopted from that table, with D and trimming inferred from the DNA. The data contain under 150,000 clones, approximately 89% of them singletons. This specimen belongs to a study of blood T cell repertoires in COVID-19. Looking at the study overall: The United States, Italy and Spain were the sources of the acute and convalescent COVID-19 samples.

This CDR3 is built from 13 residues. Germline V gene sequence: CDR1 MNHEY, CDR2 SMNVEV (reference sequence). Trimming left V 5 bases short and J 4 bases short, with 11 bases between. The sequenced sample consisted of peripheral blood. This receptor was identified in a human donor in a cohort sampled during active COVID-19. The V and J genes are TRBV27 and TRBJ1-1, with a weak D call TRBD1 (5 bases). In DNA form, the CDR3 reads TGTGCCAGCAGTCCCGGGAGGGGCACTGAAGCTTTCTTT. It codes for CASSPGRGTEAFF.